This T cell receptor (beta chain) was sequenced in a study of T cells in Graves' hyperthyroidism and ophthalmopathy. Study outcomes and limitations: In validation, the model predicted ophthalmopathy. These predictions came a median roughly 7.1 months before onset. Stable hyperthyroidism was separated from ophthalmopathy by a model based on 13 V-J features.

TCR beta CDR3 sequences were amplified from RNA transcripts. In the first-round RT-PCR of the TCR CDR3, the HTBI primer set was used. TCRdb independently ran MiXCR on the multiplex PCR reads; one entry per CDR3 protein. The table shows 610,000 or so distinct CDR3 sequences, with roughly 50% occurring only once. Notes on this clonotype: The antigen is unknown.

A lack of ophthalmopathy progression within 18 months defined stable Graves' hyperthyroidism. The germline V gene has CDR1 SGHTA and CDR2 FQGTGA. The CDR3 has 14 amino acids. V was pared by 2 bases and J by 11 bases, with 11 bases of the junction left unmatched. The receptor's source is a woman between 18 and 30 years old with Graves' hyperthyroidism. This rearrangement joins TRBV7-3 to TRBJ1-1; 7 nucleotides line up with TRBD1. The sequenced sample consisted of peripheral blood or thyroid tissue (not recorded which). CDR3 in amino acids: CASSLLAGQISAFF. CDR3 DNA: TGTGCCAGCAGCTTACTAGCGGGACAGATTAGTGCTTTCTTT.